This paragraph covers one TCR beta chain sequence. This sample is drawn from a study of control samples from healthy donors and cancer patients. The V segment lost 0 bases and the J segment 7 bases; nucleotides outside the gene matches: 7. Germline V CDR1 and CDR2: SGDLS, YYNGEE. This CDR3 spans 17 amino acids. TCRdb keeps only in-frame clones here, not all; method: immunoSEQ multiplex PCR. In the table there are about 160,000 clones, 96% of which are singletons. Sequencing was performed on blood. The rearrangement joins TRBV9 to TRBJ1-6; 10 bases fit TRBD1. The TCR comes from a woman aged 25 to 45 in good health. The CDR3 DNA follows: TGTGCCAGCAGCGTAGAAATGGGACAGGGGTGGAATTCACCCCTCCACTTT. Residues: CASSVEMGQGWNSPLHF.